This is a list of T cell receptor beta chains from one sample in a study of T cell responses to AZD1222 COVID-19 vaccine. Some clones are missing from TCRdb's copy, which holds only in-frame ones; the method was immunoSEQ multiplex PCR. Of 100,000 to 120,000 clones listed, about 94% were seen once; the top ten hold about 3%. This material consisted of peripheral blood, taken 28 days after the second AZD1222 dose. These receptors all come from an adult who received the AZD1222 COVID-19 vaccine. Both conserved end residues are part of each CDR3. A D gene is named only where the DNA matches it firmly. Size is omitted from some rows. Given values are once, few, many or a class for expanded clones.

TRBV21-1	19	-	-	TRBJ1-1	CASSSGAPSGQTMNTEAFF	TGTGCCAGCAGCTCCGGGGCCCCAAGTGGCCAAACCATGAACACTGAAGCTTTCTTT
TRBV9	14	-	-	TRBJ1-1	CASSVGDRNTEAFF	TGTGCCAGCAGCGTAGGCGACAGGAACACTGAAGCTTTCTTT
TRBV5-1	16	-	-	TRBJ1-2	CASSFTLELSDLGYTF	TGCGCCAGCAGCTTTACCTTGGAGCTTTCGGATCTAGGCTACACCTTC
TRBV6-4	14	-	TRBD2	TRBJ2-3	CASSAGGHTDTQYF	TGTGCCAGCAGTGCGGGAGGCCACACAGATACGCAGTATTTT
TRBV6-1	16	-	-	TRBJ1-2	CASSEDWRGAGYGYTF	TGTGCCAGCAGTGAAGATTGGCGGGGTGCGGGCTATGGCTACACCTTC
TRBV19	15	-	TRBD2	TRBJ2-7	CATRTSGGFSVEQYF	TGTGCCACCCGGACTAGCGGGGGGTTTAGTGTCGAGCAGTACTTC
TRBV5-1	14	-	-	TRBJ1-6	CASRAGGMNSPLHF	TGCGCCAGCCGAGCCGGGGGGATGAATTCACCCCTCCACTTT
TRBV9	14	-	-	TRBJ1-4	CASSVGWGSEKLFF	TGTGCCAGCAGCGTAGGATGGGGTAGCGAAAAACTGTTTTTT
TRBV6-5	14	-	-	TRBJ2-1	CASSYARLSDEQFF	TGTGCCAGCAGTTACGCGCGTCTAAGCGATGAGCAGTTCTTC
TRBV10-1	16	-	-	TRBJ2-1	CASSERIGGPYNEQFF	TGCGCCAGCAGTGAAAGGATCGGGGGGCCCTACAATGAGCAGTTCTTC
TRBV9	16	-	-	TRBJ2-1	CASSVESRTEDNEQFF	TGTGCCAGCAGCGTAGAGTCGAGGACAGAGGACAATGAGCAGTTCTTC
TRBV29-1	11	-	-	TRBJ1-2	CSVGTVYGYTF	TGCAGCGTGGGGACGGTCTATGGCTACACCTTC
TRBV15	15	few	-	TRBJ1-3	CATSRDRDPGNTIYF	TGTGCCACCAGCAGAGACAGGGATCCTGGAAACACCATATATTTT
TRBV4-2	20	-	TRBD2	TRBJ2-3	CASSHQTRGGRGVSTDTQYF	TGTGCCAGCAGCCACCAGACCCGAGGAGGGCGGGGGGTGAGCACAGATACGCAGTATTTT
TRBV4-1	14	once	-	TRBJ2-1	CASSQRSSYNEQFF	TGCGCCAGCAGCCAACGCAGTTCCTACAATGAGCAGTTCTTC
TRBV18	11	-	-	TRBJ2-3	CASSPGDTQYF	TGTGCCAGCTCACCGGGAGATACGCAGTATTTT
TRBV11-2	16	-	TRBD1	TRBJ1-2	CASSFVGRGPRYGYTF	TGTGCCAGCAGCTTCGTCGGCAGGGGGCCTCGCTATGGCTACACCTTC
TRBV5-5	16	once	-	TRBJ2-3	CASSSSASGRADTQYF	TGTGCCAGCAGCTCGTCCGCGTCAGGTAGGGCGGATACGCAGTATTTT